The 28 T cell receptor beta chains in this list originate from one sample, sequenced in a study of spatial heterogeneity in lung cancer. Time point indicated: sample taken at primary tumor resection. One entry per CDR3 protein results from TCRdb running MiXCR on the 5' RACE reads. The repertoire includes 75,000 or so distinct CDR3 sequences, around 7.8% of them detected once, and roughly 7.1% sits in the top ten. The specimen was PBMCs, collected at surgery. These receptors came from a male donor with early-stage non-small cell lung cancer.

This chain uses TRBV5-1 with TRBJ1-2; D call uncertain. The CDR3 runs to 14 residues. Germline assignment: CDR1 SGHRS and CDR2 YFSETQ. The V gene lost 4 bases and the J gene lost 0 bases, with 10 bases spanning the gap. CDR3 coding DNA: TGCGCCAGCAGCCCGGACGGTTCTAACTATGGCTACACCTTC. It specifies CASSPDGSNYGYTF.

This chain uses TRBV20-1 with TRBJ2-7; tentatively, D is TRBD2 (6 bases). This CDR3 region has 15 residues. V lost 4 bases to trimming and J lost 6 bases, with 22 bases between them. The germline gives CDR1 DFQATT, CDR2 SNEGSKA (reference sequence). CDR3 sequence reads: CSATTGGWLFGEQYF. The DNA of the CDR3 is TGCAGTGCTACAACCGGAGGGTGGCTCTTTGGCGAGCAGTACTTC.

This clonotype was counted ten times or more. The V call is TRBV7-9, the J call TRBJ2-5; a weak D match, TRBD1 (5 bases). Between the trimmed V and J ends, which lost 5 bases and 2 bases, there was a span of 21 bases. From germline, CDR1 is SEHNR and CDR2 FQNEAQ (reference sequence). The length of the CDR3 is 17 residues. CDR3 in DNA: TGTGCCAGCAGCATTATAATGGGGCTAGGGGAACAAGAGACCCAGTACTTC. It codes for CASSIIMGLGEQETQYF.

This clonotype was recorded many times. The chain links TRBV27 to TRBJ1-4; D unclear. CDR1 is MNHEY, CDR2 SMNVEV, per germline (reference sequence). The V end was cut by 2 bases, the J end by 3 bases, with 13 bases between. This CDR3 spans 16 amino acids. CDR3 coding DNA: TGTGCCAGCAGTTTAGGAGGCAGGCCGGCTAATGAAAAACTGTTTTTT. This gives the protein CASSLGGRPANEKLFF.

This clonotype appeared a few times. V is TRBV19 and J is TRBJ2-5; D call uncertain. Germline V gene sequence: CDR1 LNHDA, CDR2 SQIVND (reference sequence). This CDR3 contains 16 residues. The V gene lost 3 bases and the J gene lost 1 base, with 15 bases spanning the gap. The CDR3 protein is CASSIIGSFIQETQYF. The CDR3 DNA is TGTGCCAGTAGTATTATTGGCAGTTTTATCCAAGAGACCCAGTACTTC.

This clonotype was observed at least ten times. The J gene is TRBJ2-5, the V gene TRBV21-1; the table calls TRBD1, which could not be checked here. TRBV21-1 is deemed a pseudogene. The length of the CDR3 is 13 residues. The DNA for the CDR3 is TGTGCCAGCAGCACTAGCACCCGGGCGACCCAGTACTTC. Amino acid sequence: CASSTSTRATQYF.

Many counts were recorded for this clonotype. The chain joins TRBV2 to TRBJ1-1, with D perhaps TRBD1 (5 bases). V was pared by 6 bases and J by 5 bases, with 19 bases between. The germline V gene encodes CDR1 SNHLY and CDR2 FYNNEI. The CDR3 contains 15 residues. The CDR3 DNA follows: TGTGCCAGCAGAGCCCTCCCGGGACTAGGGACTGAAGCTTTCTTT. This sequence encodes CASRALPGLGTEAFF.

This clonotype was seen at least ten times. The chain carries TRBV12-3 or TRBV12-4 and TRBJ2-7; TRBD2 is a possible D gene (5 bases). V was clipped by 4 bases and J by 2 bases, with 15 bases between them. CDR3 length equals 15 residues. CDR3 loop: CASSSSSERPYEQYF. CDR3 nucleotides: TGTGCCAGCAGTTCCTCCTCAGAGCGGCCCTACGAGCAGTACTTC.

Ten or more counts support this clonotype. CDR3 protein: CASRDSSSYNEQFF. The CDR3 coding sequence is TGTGCCAGCAGGGACTCTAGCTCCTACAATGAGCAGTTCTTC. The chain carries TRBV2 and TRBJ2-1; a weak D match, TRBD2 (5 bases). Trimming removed 6 bases at V and 0 bases at J, with 9 bases between. The germline CDR1 and CDR2 sequences are SNHLY and FYNNEI. The CDR3 is 14 residues long.

This clonotype was found many times. The junction departs from germline at one end; a sequencing error may be responsible. This chain connects TRBV11-3 to TRBJ2-3; D remains unclear. This CDR3 has 12 amino acids. Per the germline V gene, CDR1 is SGHNT and CDR2 is YENEEA. The CDR3 protein is CASGFKADTQYF. CDR3 DNA: TGTGCCAGCGGCTTTAAAGCAGATACGCAGTATTTT.

This clonotype has at least ten counts. The CDR3 loop reads CASSPTWTENNEQFF. DNA for the CDR3: TGTGCCAGCAGCCCGACTTGGACCGAAAACAATGAGCAGTTCTTC. This chain uses TRBV7-9 with TRBJ2-1, with D unclear. The CDR3 runs 15 residues. Trimming stripped 5 bases from V and 5 bases from J, with 16 bases between. Germline-derived CDR1 and CDR2 are SEHNR and FQNEAQ (reference sequence).

The table lists this clonotype with many counts. The rearrangement links TRBV20-1 to TRBJ2-5; D call uncertain. Germline V gene data show CDR1 as DFQATT and CDR2 as SNEGSKA (reference sequence). Trimming left V 5 bases short and J 4 bases short, with 11 bases between. The CDR3 consists of 12 residues. The CDR3: CSAGDESETQYF. The DNA of the CDR3 is TGCAGTGCTGGGGATGAATCAGAGACCCAGTACTTC.

The genes are TRBV6-5 and TRBJ2-1, with 8 bases lining up with TRBD2. Germline lookup yields CDR1 MNHEY and CDR2 SVGAGI. This CDR3 spans 15 amino acids. V shed 6 bases and J 8 bases; nucleotides not matched to a gene: 12. The CDR3 sequence: CASSHSGGRSHEQFF. Written as DNA, the CDR3 is TGTGCCAGCAGCCACAGTGGCGGGAGGTCCCATGAGCAGTTCTTC.

This clonotype was counted only a few times. V and J are TRBV19 and TRBJ2-1; D not resolved. Germline V gene lookup returns CDR1 LNHDA and CDR2 SQIVND (reference sequence). The CDR3 length is 15 residues. Trimming took 6 bases from V and 4 from J, leaving 16 bases between them. The CDR3 DNA follows: TGTGCCAGTAGAAGCCCATCCGGGTTGTACAATGAGCAGTTCTTC. Its protein is CASRSPSGLYNEQFF.

This clonotype was picked up many times. The chain joins TRBV4-1 to TRBJ1-2; TRBD1 aligns across 8 bases. The CDR3 totals 16 residues. V shed 1 base, J shed 4 bases, and the junction held 8 bases outside the gene matches. Germline V gene lookup returns CDR1 MGHRA and CDR2 YSYEKL. The CDR3, as DNA: TGCGCCAGCAGCCAAGCTAAAGGGGACAGGTTCTATGGCTACACCTTC. Protein sequence: CASSQAKGDRFYGYTF.

This clonotype showed up many times. V gene TRBV7-2 combines with J gene TRBJ2-3, with 8 nucleotides matching TRBD2. Trimming removed 4 bases from V and 7 bases from J; junction bases left unmatched: 16. Germline CDR1 is SGHTA and CDR2 is FQGNSA. The CDR3 extends over 17 amino acids. The CDR3 region has the DNA TGTGCCAGCAGCTCGGGGCCGTCAGCGGGAGAGATTCATACGCAGTATTTT. Amino acids: CASSSGPSAGEIHTQYF. Full variable domain (missing parts from reference TRBV7-2 and TRBJ2-3): GAGVSQSPSNKVTEKGKDVELRCDPISGHTALYWYRQSLGQGLEFLIYFQGNSAPDKSGLPSDRFSAERTGGSVSTLTIQRTQQEDSAVYLCASSSGPSAGEIHTQYFGPGTRLTVL.

This clonotype was counted between two and nine times. The chain employs TRBV25-1 and TRBJ1-3; D is ambiguous. Germline CDR1 MGHDK, CDR2 SYGVNS. The CDR3 is 14 amino acids. V gave up 5 bases and J gave up 0 bases, with 8 bases separating them. The CDR3 reads CASSQVSSGNTIYF. The CDR3 DNA is TGTGCCAGCAGTCAGGTGTCCTCTGGAAACACCATATATTTT. The whole variable domain, remainder taken from reference TRBV25-1 and TRBJ1-3, is EADIYQTPRYLVIGTGKKITLECSQTMGHDKMYWYQQDPGMELHLIHYSYGVNSTEKGDLSSESTVSRIRTEHFPLTLESARPSHTSQYLCASSQVSSGNTIYFGEGSWLTVV.

CDR3 protein: CASSLVGRGSTEAFF. The CDR3 region has the DNA TGCGCCAGCAGCTTGGTAGGCAGGGGATCCACTGAAGCTTTCTTT. The chain uses TRBV5-1 and TRBJ1-1, with D possibly matching TRBD1 (6 bases). Germline V gene lookup returns CDR1 SGHRS and CDR2 YFSETQ. The CDR3 is 15 residues long. V lost 0 bases to trimming and J lost 4 bases, with 13 bases between them.

This clonotype came up many times. J is TRBJ2-5 and V is TRBV4-1; perhaps D is TRBD1 or TRBD2 (5 bases each). CDR3 size: 18 residues. Germline CDR1 reads MGHRA; CDR2 reads YSYEKL. Trimming cost V 4 bases and J 0 bases, with 21 bases left between them. Written as DNA, the CDR3 is TGCGCCAGCAGCCGAGTCCCGGGGACCGATTACTACCAAGAGACCCAGTACTTC. Translation: CASSRVPGTDYYQETQYF.

This clonotype was found a few times. V and J are TRBV24-1 and TRBJ2-7; weak D call: TRBD1 (5 bases). CDR3 length equals 13 residues. V lost 3 bases to trimming and J lost 3 bases, with 8 bases between them. The germline V gene encodes CDR1 KGHDR and CDR2 SFDVKD. The CDR3 loop is CATSDPQDYEQYF. CDR3 nucleotides: TGTGCCACCAGTGATCCACAGGACTACGAGCAGTACTTC.

This clonotype was counted at least ten times. This chain connects TRBV10-3 to TRBJ2-1; weak D call: TRBD1 (7 bases). Germline-derived CDR1 and CDR2 are ENHRY and SYGVKD. V gave up 4 bases and J gave up 8 bases, with 15 bases separating them. The CDR3 has 14 residues. CDR3 nucleotides: TGTGCCATCAGTGGTACGCAGGGGGGAGATGAGCAGTTCTTC. This sequence encodes CAISGTQGGDEQFF.

This clonotype was observed many times. The chain has TRBV29-1 and TRBJ1-5, with D uncertain. This CDR3 has 13 residues. Germline V CDR1 and CDR2: SQVTM, ANQGSEA. V was shortened by 5 bases and J by 1 base, with 9 bases between the two germline ends. The DNA of the CDR3 is TGCAGCGTTTCAGGCGGGAGCAATCAGCCCCAGCATTTT. Residues: CSVSGGSNQPQHF.

In its sample, this clonotype was seen many times. The DNA of the CDR3 is TGTGCCAGCAGCTTTGTCAGGGGGCAAGGCAATCAGCCCCAGCATTTT. It yields the protein CASSFVRGQGNQPQHF. The gene calls are TRBV7-2 and TRBJ1-5; TRBD1 agrees at 8 bases. V shed 3 bases, J shed 2 bases, and the junction held 6 bases outside the gene matches. CDR1 is SGHTA and CDR2 is FQGNSA in the germline V gene. This CDR3 is 16 amino acids long.

This clonotype was seen more than once but under ten times. This chain links TRBV5-4 with TRBJ1-3; no reliable D call. Germline CDR1 reads SGHNT; CDR2 reads YYREEE (reference sequence). The CDR3 sequence is 16 residues long. Trimming took 0 bases from V and 2 from J, leaving 12 bases between them. CDR3 bases: TGTGCCAGCAGCTTGGGGCTCCGGGATACTGGAAACACCATATATTTT. Translated: CASSLGLRDTGNTIYF. The full variable domain, rest sourced from reference TRBV5-4 and TRBJ1-3, is ETGVTQSPTHLIKTRGQQVTLRCSSQSGHNTVSWYQQALGQGPQFIFQYYREEENGRGNFPPRFSGLQFPNYSSELNVNALELDDSALYLCASSLGLRDTGNTIYFGEGSWLTVV.

This clonotype was seen a handful of times. The V gene is TRBV6-2 or TRBV6-3, the J gene TRBJ1-2, with D maybe TRBD1 (6 bases). Germline CDR1 MNHEY, CDR2 SVGEGT. The CDR3 sequence is 14 residues long. With 8 bases removed from V and 6 bases from J, the gap between germline ends came to 19 bases. CDR3 region: CASGAPGTYDGYTF. CDR3 DNA sequence: TGTGCCAGCGGTGCCCCCGGGACATATGATGGCTACACCTTC.

The chain links TRBV9 to TRBJ2-7; 7 bases align to TRBD1. With V trimmed by 3 bases and J by 2 bases, 8 bases remained unmatched. Looked up from germline, CDR1 is SGDLS and CDR2 is YYNGEE. This CDR3 contains 15 residues. The CDR3 DNA reads as TGTGCCAGCAGCGCATCCGGGACAGCCGCCTACGAGCAGTACTTC. It encodes CASSASGTAAYEQYF.

This clonotype was observed many times. The V gene is TRBV19, the J gene TRBJ1-2; D call uncertain. Per the germline V gene, CDR1 is LNHDA and CDR2 is SQIVND (reference sequence). Trimming took 3 bases from V and 10 from J, leaving 12 bases between them. CDR3 length equals 12 residues. The CDR3 region is CASSIGVVDYTF. The CDR3, as DNA: TGTGCCAGTAGTATTGGTGTGGTAGACTACACCTTC.

This chain links TRBV5-1 with TRBJ2-7; 7 bases match TRBD1. Germline CDR1 SGHRS, CDR2 YFSETQ. The CDR3 consists of 14 residues. The V segment lost 0 bases and the J segment 0 bases; nucleotides outside the gene matches: 0. In DNA form, the CDR3 reads TGCGCCAGCAGCTTGGACAGGGGCTCCTACGAGCAGTACTTC. Translation gives CASSLDRGSYEQYF.